This T cell receptor (beta chain) was observed in a study of blood T cell repertoires in COVID-19. Across the whole study: Spain, Italy and the United States supplied samples that represented acute and convalescent COVID-19.

The repertoire was sequenced with immunoSEQ multiplex PCR; TCRdb's copy has only in-frame clones and lacks some. Among 200,000 to 250,000 clones listed, under 90% were seen once. The CDR3 is 13 residues long. Trimming left V 7 bases short and J 2 bases short, with 11 bases between. Looked up from germline, CDR1 is KGHDR and CDR2 is SFDVKD. The TCR was taken from a woman older than 75 with acute or convalescent COVID-19. Sequencing used peripheral blood. The chain couples TRBV24-1 to TRBJ2-7; the D is unclear. The chain's CDR3 is CATRVLGPYEQYF. CDR3 DNA sequence: TGTGCCACCAGGGTCCTAGGCCCCTACGAGCAGTACTTC.